These 9 T cell receptor beta chains were sequenced from one sample in a study of Ad26.COV2.S vaccination and SARS-CoV-2 variants. TCRdb's table, derived via immunoSEQ multiplex PCR, lists solely in-frame clones and lacks some. The sample yields about 410,000 clones, 92% seen once. The treatment denotes: about 20 received Ad26.COV2.S at low or high dose, single or two shots; about 5 received placebo; per-sample allocation not given. Specimen acquisition occurred on day 63 following the initial vaccine or placebo injection. Specimen: peripheral blood, collected in a trial of Ad26.COV2.S vaccine versus placebo. The source is a person between 18 and 65 years old who received the Ad26.COV2.S COVID-19 vaccine or a placebo.

The V and J genes are TRBV7-7 and TRBJ2-7; 9 bases align to TRBD1. Trimming took 6 bases from V and 3 from J; bases not matched to a gene: 9. Germline V lookup: CDR1 SSHAT, CDR2 FNYEAQ (reference sequence). This CDR3 is built from 15 residues. The DNA of the CDR3 is TGTGCCAGCAGTAAAGGGGACAGGGTCAACTACGAGCAGTACTTC. Its translation: CASSKGDRVNYEQYF.

The gene calls are TRBV5-3 and TRBJ2-4; no firm D call. TRBV5-3 is annotated as an ORF whose role is uncertain. Trimming took 1 base from V and 0 from J, leaving 17 bases between them. CDR3 size: 18 residues. CDR3 in amino acids: CARSLMKGRKLAKNIQYF. The CDR3 DNA follows: TGTGCCAGAAGCTTGATGAAAGGACGTAAGCTAGCCAAAAACATTCAGTACTTC.

This rearrangement joins TRBV27 to TRBJ1-6, with D unresolved. V was shortened by 3 bases and J by 9 bases, with 12 bases between the two germline ends. The germline CDR1 and CDR2 sequences are MNHEY and SMNVEV (reference sequence). CDR3 size: 14 residues. This CDR3 reads CASSFNAVGSPLHF. In DNA form, the CDR3 reads TGTGCCAGCAGTTTCAATGCCGTTGGTTCACCCCTCCACTTT.

This chain joins TRBV4-3 and TRBJ1-2, with 8 bases matching TRBD1. The V segment lost 0 bases and the J segment 3 bases; nucleotides outside the gene matches: 3. Germline V gene data show CDR1 as LGHNA and CDR2 as YSLEER. The CDR3 sequence is 15 residues long. CDR3 sequence reads: CASSQDWGQDYGYTF. The CDR3 DNA follows: TGCGCCAGCAGCCAAGATTGGGGACAGGACTATGGCTACACCTTC.

The CDR3 protein is CASSFVGDSGNTIYF. CDR3 DNA: TGCGCCAGCAGCTTCGTGGGGGATTCTGGAAACACCATATATTTT. V and J are TRBV5-1 and TRBJ1-3, with D possibly being TRBD1 (5 bases). The CDR3 sequence is 15 residues long. From germline, CDR1 is SGHRS and CDR2 YFSETQ. The V and J ends lost 2 bases and 1 base respectively, with 10 bases between them.

The J gene is TRBJ2-5, the V gene TRBV7-2, with 11 bases identical to TRBD2. The CDR3 contains 16 residues. Germline V CDR1 and CDR2: SGHTA, FQGNSA. Unmatched junction bases numbered 4, after V lost 1 base and J lost 3 bases. CDR3 sequence (DNA): TGTGCCAGCAGCTTAGTAACTAGCGGGGGAGAAGAGACCCAGTACTTC. Amino acid sequence: CASSLVTSGGEETQYF.

The genes are TRBV18 and TRBJ2-3; D might be TRBD2 (7 bases). The germline CDR1 and CDR2 sequences are KGHSH and LQKENI. CDR3 length equals 15 residues. V was clipped by 0 bases and J by 4 bases, with 11 bases between them. DNA for the CDR3: TGTGCCAGCTCACCACCGGCGGGGGCTCCAGATACGCAGTATTTT. This translates into CASSPPAGAPDTQYF.

The chain combines TRBV5-1 with TRBJ2-5; TRBD1 might be the D (6 bases). Deletions cut 5 bases from V and 1 base from J, with 15 bases between. The germline V gene encodes CDR1 SGHRS and CDR2 YFSETQ. The CDR3 runs 15 residues. CDR3 residues: CASSWTVPSQETQYF. CDR3 coding DNA: TGCGCCAGCAGTTGGACAGTTCCCTCCCAAGAGACCCAGTACTTC.

The rearrangement uses TRBV5-5 and TRBJ1-6; D gene unclear. V lost 1 base, J lost 13 bases, and 24 bases lay in between. Germline-derived CDR1 and CDR2 are SGHKS and YYEKEE (reference sequence). This CDR3 comprises 17 residues. CDR3 DNA sequence: TGTGCCAGCAGCTTGTTGGGCAGCTCAACTCCCTGGGTGCCCCTCCACTTT. Translated: CASSLLGSSTPWVPLHF. Complete variable domain (other parts from reference TRBV5-5 and TRBJ1-6): DAGVTQSPTHLIKTRGQQVTLRCSPISGHKSVSWYQQVLGQGPQFIFQYYEKEERGRGNFPDRFSARQFPNYSSELNVNALLLGDSALYLCASSLLGSSTPWVPLHFGNGTRLTVT.